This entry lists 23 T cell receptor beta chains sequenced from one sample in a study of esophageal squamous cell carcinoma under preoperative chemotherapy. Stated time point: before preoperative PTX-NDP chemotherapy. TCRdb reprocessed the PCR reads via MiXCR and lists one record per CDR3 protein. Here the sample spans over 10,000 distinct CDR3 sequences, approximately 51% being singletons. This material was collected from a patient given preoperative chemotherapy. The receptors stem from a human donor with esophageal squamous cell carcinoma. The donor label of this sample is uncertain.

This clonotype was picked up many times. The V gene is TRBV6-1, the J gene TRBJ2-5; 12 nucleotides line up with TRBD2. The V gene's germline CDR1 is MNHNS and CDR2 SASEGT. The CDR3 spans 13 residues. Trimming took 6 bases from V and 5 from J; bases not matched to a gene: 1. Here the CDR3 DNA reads TGTGCCAGCAGGACTAGCGGGAGTGAGACCCAGTACTTC. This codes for CASRTSGSETQYF.

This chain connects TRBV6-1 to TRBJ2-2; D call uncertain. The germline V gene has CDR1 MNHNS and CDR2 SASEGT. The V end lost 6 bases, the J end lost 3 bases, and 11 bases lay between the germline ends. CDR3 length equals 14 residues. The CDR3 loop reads CASRLRFDTGELFF. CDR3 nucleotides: TGTGCCAGCAGATTGCGGTTTGACACCGGGGAGCTGTTTTTT.

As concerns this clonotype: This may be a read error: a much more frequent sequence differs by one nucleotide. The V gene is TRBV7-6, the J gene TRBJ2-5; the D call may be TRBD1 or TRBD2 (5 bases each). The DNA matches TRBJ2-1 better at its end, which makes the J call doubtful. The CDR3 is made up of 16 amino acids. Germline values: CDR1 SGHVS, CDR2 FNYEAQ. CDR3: CASSLSRGEGQETQFF. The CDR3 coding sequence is TGTGCCAGCAGCCTTAGTAGGGGAGAGGGCCAAGAGACCCAGTTCTTC.

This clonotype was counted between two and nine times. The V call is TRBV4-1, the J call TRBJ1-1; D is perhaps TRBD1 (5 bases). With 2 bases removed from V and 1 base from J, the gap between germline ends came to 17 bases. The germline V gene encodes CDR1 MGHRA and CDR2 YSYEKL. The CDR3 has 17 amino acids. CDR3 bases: TGCGCCAGCAGCCAAAATTTAGGCCGGGACGCGAACACTGAAGCTTTCTTT. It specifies CASSQNLGRDANTEAFF.

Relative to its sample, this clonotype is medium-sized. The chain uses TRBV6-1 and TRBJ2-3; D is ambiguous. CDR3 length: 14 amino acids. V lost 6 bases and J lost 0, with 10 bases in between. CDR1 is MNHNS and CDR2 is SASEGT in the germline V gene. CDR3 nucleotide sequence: TGTGCCAGCAGCCTTAGGGTTAGCACAGATACGCAGTATTTT. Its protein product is CASSLRVSTDTQYF.

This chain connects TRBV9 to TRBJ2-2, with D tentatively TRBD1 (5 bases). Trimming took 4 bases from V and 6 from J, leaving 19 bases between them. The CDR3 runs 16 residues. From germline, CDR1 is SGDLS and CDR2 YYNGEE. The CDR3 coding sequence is TGTGCCAGCAGCCTAGACAGTTACCCTTTCGCCGGGGAGCTGTTTTTT. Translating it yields CASSLDSYPFAGELFF.

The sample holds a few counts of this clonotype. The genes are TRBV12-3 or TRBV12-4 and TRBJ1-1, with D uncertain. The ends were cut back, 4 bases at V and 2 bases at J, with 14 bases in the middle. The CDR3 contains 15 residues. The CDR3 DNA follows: TGTGCCAGCAGTTGGAGACGGGAGGGAAACACTGAAGCTTTCTTT. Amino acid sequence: CASSWRREGNTEAFF.

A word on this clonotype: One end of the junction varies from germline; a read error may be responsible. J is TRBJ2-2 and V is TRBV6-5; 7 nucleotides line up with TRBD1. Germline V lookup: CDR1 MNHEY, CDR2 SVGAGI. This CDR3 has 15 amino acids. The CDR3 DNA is TGTGCCAGCAGTTCCGGGGATAGGGGAACAGGGGCGCTGTATTTT. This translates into CASSSGDRGTGALYF.

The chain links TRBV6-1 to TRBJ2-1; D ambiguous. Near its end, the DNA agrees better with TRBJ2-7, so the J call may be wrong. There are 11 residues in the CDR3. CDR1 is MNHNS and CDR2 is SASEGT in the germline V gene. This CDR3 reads CASSNTYEQYF. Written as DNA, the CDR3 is TGTGCCAGCAGCAACACCTACGAGCAGTACTTC.

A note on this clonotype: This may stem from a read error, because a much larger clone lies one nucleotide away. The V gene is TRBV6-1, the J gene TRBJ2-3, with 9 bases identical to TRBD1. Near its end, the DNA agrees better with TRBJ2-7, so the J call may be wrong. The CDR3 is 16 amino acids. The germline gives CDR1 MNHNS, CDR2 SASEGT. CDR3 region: CASRDARTGEGNEQYF. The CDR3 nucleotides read TGTGCCAGCAGGGACGCGAGGACAGGGGAAGGCAATGAGCAGTACTTC.

CDR3 sequence: CASSLQRSWGTDTQYF. In DNA form, the CDR3 reads TGTGCCAGCAGTTTACAACGAAGCTGGGGCACAGATACGCAGTATTTT. The chain employs TRBV27 and TRBJ2-3; D remains unclear. This CDR3 spans 16 amino acids. The germline V and J ends were trimmed by 2 bases and 1 base, with 13 bases remaining between them. In germline, CDR1 is MNHEY, CDR2 SMNVEV (reference sequence).

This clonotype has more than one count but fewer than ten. DNA for the CDR3: TGTGCCAGCACCCAAAGGGGGGGACTGGGCACCGGGGAGCTGTTTTTT. Its translation: CASTQRGGLGTGELFF. The chain links TRBV7-2 to TRBJ2-2; possible D gene TRBD2, 7 bases. Germline V gives CDR1 SGHTA, CDR2 FQGNSA. The CDR3 has 16 amino acids. V dropped 7 bases and J dropped 4 bases, with 19 bases sitting between them. Complete variable domain (other parts from reference TRBV7-2 and TRBJ2-2): GAGVSQSPSNKVTEKGKDVELRCDPISGHTALYWYRQSLGQGLEFLIYFQGNSAPDKSGLPSDRFSAERTGGSVSTLTIQRTQQEDSAVYLCASTQRGGLGTGELFFGEGSRLTVL.

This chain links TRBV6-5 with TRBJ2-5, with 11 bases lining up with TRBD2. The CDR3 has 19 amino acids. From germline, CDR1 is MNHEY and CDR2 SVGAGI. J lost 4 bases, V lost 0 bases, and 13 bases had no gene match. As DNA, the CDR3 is TGTGCCAGCAGTTACTCAGGACTAGCGGGCAGAGGAGATAGAGAGACCCAGTACTTC. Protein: CASSYSGLAGRGDRETQYF.

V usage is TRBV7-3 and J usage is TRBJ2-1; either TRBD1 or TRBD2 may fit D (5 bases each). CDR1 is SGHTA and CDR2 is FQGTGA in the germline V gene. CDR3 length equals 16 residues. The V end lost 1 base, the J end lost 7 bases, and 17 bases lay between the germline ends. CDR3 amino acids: CASSLMGVAGWNEQFF. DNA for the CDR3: TGTGCCAGCAGCTTAATGGGGGTAGCAGGTTGGAATGAGCAGTTCTTC. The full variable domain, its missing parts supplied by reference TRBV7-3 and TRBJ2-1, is GAGVSQTPSNKVTEKGKYVELRCDPISGHTALYWYRQSLGQGPEFLIYFQGTGAADDSGLPNDRFFAVRPEGSVSTLKIQRTERGDSAVYLCASSLMGVAGWNEQFFGPGTRLTVL.

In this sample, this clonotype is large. The CDR3 bases are TGTGCCAGCAGGCCTAGCGGGAGAGTGAGCAATGAGCAGTTCTTC. As protein: CASRPSGRVSNEQFF. V and J are TRBV6-1 and TRBJ2-1, with 10 bases that match TRBD2. Germline CDR1 reads MNHNS; CDR2 reads SASEGT. The V and J ends lost 6 bases and 6 bases, in that order; junction bases with no gene match: 8. This CDR3 is built from 15 residues.

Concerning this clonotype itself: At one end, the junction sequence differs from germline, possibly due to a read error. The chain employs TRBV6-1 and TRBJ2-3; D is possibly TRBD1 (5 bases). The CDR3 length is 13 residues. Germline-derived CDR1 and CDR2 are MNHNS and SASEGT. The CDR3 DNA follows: TGTACCAGCAGTAGACAGTTCCAAGAGACCCAGTATTTT. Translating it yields CTSSRQFQETQYF.

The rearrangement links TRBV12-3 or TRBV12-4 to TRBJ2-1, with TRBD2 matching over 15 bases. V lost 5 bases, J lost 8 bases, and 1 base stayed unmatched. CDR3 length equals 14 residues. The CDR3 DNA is TGTGCCAGCAGTCGGACTAGCGGGAGGGATGAGCAGTTCTTC. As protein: CASSRTSGRDEQFF.

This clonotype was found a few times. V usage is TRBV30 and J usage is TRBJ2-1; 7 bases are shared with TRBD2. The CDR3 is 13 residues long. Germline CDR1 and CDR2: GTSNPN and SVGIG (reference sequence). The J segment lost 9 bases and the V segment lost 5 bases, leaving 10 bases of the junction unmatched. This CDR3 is CAWEGGSRSEQFF. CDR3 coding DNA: TGTGCCTGGGAGGGCGGGAGCAGGAGTGAGCAGTTCTTC. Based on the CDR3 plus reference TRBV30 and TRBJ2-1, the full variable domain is SQTIHQWPATLVQPVGSPLSLECTVEGTSNPNLYWYRQAAGRGLQLLFYSVGIGQISSEVPQNLSASRPQDRQFILSSKKLLLSDSGFYLCAWEGGSRSEQFFGPGTRLTVL.

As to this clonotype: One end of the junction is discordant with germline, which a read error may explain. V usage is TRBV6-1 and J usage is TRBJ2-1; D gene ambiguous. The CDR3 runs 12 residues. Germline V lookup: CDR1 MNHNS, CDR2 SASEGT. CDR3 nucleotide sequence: TGTGCCAGCAACCCCCCACAAAGTACGCAGTTTTTC. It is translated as CASNPPQSTQFF.

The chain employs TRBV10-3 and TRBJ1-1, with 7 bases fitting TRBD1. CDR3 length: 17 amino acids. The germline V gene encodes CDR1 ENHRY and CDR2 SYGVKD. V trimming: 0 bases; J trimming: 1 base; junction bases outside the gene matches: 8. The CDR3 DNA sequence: TGTGCCATCAGTGAGTCAAGCAGGGGGGGGCCGAACACTGAAGCTTTCTTT. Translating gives CAISESSRGGPNTEAFF.

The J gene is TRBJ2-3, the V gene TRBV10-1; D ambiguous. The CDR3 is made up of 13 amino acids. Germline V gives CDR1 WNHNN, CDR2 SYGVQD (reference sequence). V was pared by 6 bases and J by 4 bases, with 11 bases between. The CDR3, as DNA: TGCGCCAGCAGAAGTCAGCCGGCAGATACGCAGTATTTT. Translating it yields CASRSQPADTQYF.

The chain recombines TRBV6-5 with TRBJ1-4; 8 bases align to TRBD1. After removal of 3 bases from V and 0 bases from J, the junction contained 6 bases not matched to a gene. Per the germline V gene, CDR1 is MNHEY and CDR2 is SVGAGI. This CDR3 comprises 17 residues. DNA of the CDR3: TGTGCCAGCAGTTATTACCAGGGGGCTGCAACTAATGAAAAACTGTTTTTT. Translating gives CASSYYQGAATNEKLFF.

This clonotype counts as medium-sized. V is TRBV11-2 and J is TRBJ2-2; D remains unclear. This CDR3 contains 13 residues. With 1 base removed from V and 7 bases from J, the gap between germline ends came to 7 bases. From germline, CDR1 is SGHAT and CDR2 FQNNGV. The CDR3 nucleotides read TGTGCCAGCAGCTTAGGAGATCTCGGGGAGCTGTTTTTT. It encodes CASSLGDLGELFF.